This passage covers 24 T cell receptor beta chains from one sample sequenced in a study of T cell responses to AZD1222 COVID-19 vaccine. TCRdb's table, derived via immunoSEQ multiplex PCR, lists solely in-frame clones and lacks some. The table has 90,000 to 100,000 clones, about 89% seen once; the top ten hold 6% to 8%. The sequencing here drew on peripheral blood, taken on day 0 of AZD1222 vaccination. The receptors were gathered from an adult in good health.

This sequence joins TRBV20-1 and TRBJ1-1; the match to TRBD1 covers 7 bases. The CDR3 runs 13 residues. The V gene end was trimmed by 3 bases and the J gene end by 4 bases; junction bases not matched to a gene: 5. Per the germline V gene, CDR1 is DFQATT and CDR2 is SNEGSKA (reference sequence). CDR3 loop: CSASRGTVTEAFF. The CDR3 DNA sequence: TGCAGTGCTAGTCGCGGGACAGTCACTGAAGCTTTCTTT.

The CDR3 spells CASRCSVSEKLFF. Written as DNA, the CDR3 is TGTGCAAGTCGTTGTTCCGTATCAGAAAAACTGTTTTTT. The chain links TRBV12-2 to TRBJ1-4. TRBV12-2 is given as a pseudogene. The CDR3 sequence is 13 residues long.

The chain employs TRBV7-9 and TRBJ2-7; D is tentatively TRBD1 or TRBD2 (6 bases each). This CDR3 contains 16 residues. The germline V gene encodes CDR1 SEHNR and CDR2 FQNEAQ (reference sequence). Trimming took 5 bases from V and 0 from J, leaving 17 bases between them. CDR3 nucleotide sequence: TGTGCCAGCAGCGATAGTGGGGGCGGGATCTCCTACGAGCAGTACTTC. Translated: CASSDSGGGISYEQYF.

V and J are TRBV28 and TRBJ1-1; 9 positions match TRBD1. Germline values: CDR1 MDHEN, CDR2 SYDVKM. This CDR3 is built from 12 residues. The CDR3 is CAGATGGTEAFF. The CDR3 DNA sequence: TGTGCTGGGGCGACAGGGGGCACTGAAGCTTTCTTT.

This clone was counted a single time. V usage is TRBV6-6 and J usage is TRBJ1-6, with 8 bases lining up with TRBD1. V lost 4 bases to trimming and J lost 11 bases; unmatched junction nucleotides: 4. This CDR3 comprises 13 residues. Germline values: CDR1 MNHNY, CDR2 SVGAGI (reference sequence). CDR3 residues: CASSSDRGTPLHF. The CDR3 DNA sequence: TGTGCCAGCAGTTCAGACAGGGGAACACCCCTCCACTTT.

V and J are TRBV28 and TRBJ1-2, with TRBD1 identical over 7 bases. This CDR3 contains 14 residues. V lost 3 bases, J lost 8 bases, and 9 bases stayed unmatched. The germline CDR1 and CDR2 sequences are MDHEN and SYDVKM. The CDR3 nucleotides are TGTGCCAGCAGTTTGTTACAGGGGTCTCACGGCTACACCTTC. It yields the protein CASSLLQGSHGYTF.

The chain carries TRBV7-8 and TRBJ1-5; D may be TRBD1 (6 bases). There are 15 residues in the CDR3. CDR1 and CDR2 from the germline V gene are SGHVS and FQNEAQ. Deletions cut 6 bases from V and 2 bases from J, with 14 bases between. The CDR3, as DNA: TGTGCCAGCAGACCGGAACAGGGAGGCAATCAGCCCCAGCATTTT. It is translated as CASRPEQGGNQPQHF.

The rearrangement uses TRBV5-1 and TRBJ1-1; no clear D gene. CDR3 size: 14 residues. The V and J ends lost 2 bases and 1 base respectively, with 9 bases between them. CDR1 and CDR2 (germline): SGHRS, YFSETQ. The CDR3 spells CASSFQTSNTEAFF. The CDR3 DNA reads as TGCGCCAGCAGCTTCCAGACCTCGAACACTGAAGCTTTCTTT.

The genes are TRBV6-5 and TRBJ2-7, with D maybe TRBD2 (6 bases). CDR1 and CDR2 from the germline V gene are MNHEY and SVGAGI. Trimming pared 0 bases from V and 3 bases from J, leaving 12 bases between. The CDR3 extends over 15 amino acids. CDR3 DNA: TGTGCCAGCAGTTACTCGGCTGGTAGCGGCTACGAGCAGTACTTC. Translated: CASSYSAGSGYEQYF.

The chain uses TRBV14 and TRBJ2-3; 9 nucleotides match TRBD2. V gave up 8 bases and J gave up 6 bases; unmatched junction bases: 9. Germline CDR1 reads SGHDN; CDR2 reads FVKESK. The CDR3 has 14 amino acids. CDR3 sequence: CASQRVAGVDTQYF. DNA of the CDR3: TGTGCCAGCCAACGTGTAGCGGGAGTTGATACGCAGTATTTT.

V gene TRBV18 combines with J gene TRBJ1-1; D call uncertain. V was trimmed by 6 bases and J by 6 bases, leaving 8 bases between them. The CDR3 covers 11 residues. CDR1 and CDR2 (germline): KGHSH, LQKENI. The CDR3 sequence: CASSDGAEAFF. For the CDR3, the DNA is TGTGCCAGCTCTGACGGCGCTGAAGCTTTCTTT.

The chain recombines TRBV7-3 with TRBJ2-7, with D tentatively TRBD2 (5 bases). Trimming stripped 1 base from V and 6 bases from J, with 7 bases between. Germline V lookup: CDR1 SGHTA, CDR2 FQGTGA. The CDR3 length is 12 residues. In nucleotides, the CDR3 is TGTGCCAGCAGCTTAAAGGCGGGCGAGCAGTACTTC. Its protein product is CASSLKAGEQYF.

This chain uses TRBV4-1 with TRBJ2-2; 8 bases are a match to TRBD2. The CDR3 has 16 amino acids. The V and J ends lost 3 bases and 6 bases, in that order; junction bases with no gene match: 9. The germline V gene encodes CDR1 MGHRA and CDR2 YSYEKL. The CDR3 sequence: CASSHLSGTLSGELFF. The CDR3 DNA reads TGCGCCAGCAGCCACCTTAGCGGGACCCTCTCCGGGGAGCTGTTTTTT.

The chain combines TRBV10-3 with TRBJ1-3; TRBD1 agrees at 7 bases. Losses at the gene ends were 5 bases for V and 8 bases for J; bases not matched to a gene: 6. Germline-derived CDR1 and CDR2 are ENHRY and SYGVKD. CDR3 length equals 13 residues. The CDR3 here is CAISWDSPDTIYF. The CDR3 coding sequence is TGTGCCATCAGTTGGGACAGTCCTGACACCATATATTTT.

The sample holds one count of this clone. The V gene is TRBV6-5, the J gene TRBJ1-1; 9 bases line up with TRBD1. The CDR3 spans 15 residues. Germline values: CDR1 MNHEY, CDR2 SVGAGI. Trimming at V came to 10 bases and at J to 1 base, leaving 10 bases not matched to a gene. In DNA, the CDR3 is TGTGCCACCAACGACGACAGGGGGAAGAACACTGAAGCTTTCTTT. It translates to CATNDDRGKNTEAFF.

The CDR3 region is CASSPRAGTENSPLHF. Here the CDR3 DNA reads TGTGCCAGTAGTCCTCGGGCCGGGACTGAGAATTCACCCCTCCACTTT. V and J are TRBV19 and TRBJ1-6, with D maybe TRBD1 (5 bases). The CDR3 is 16 amino acids. In germline, CDR1 is LNHDA, CDR2 SQIVND (reference sequence). Trimming left V 5 bases short and J 7 bases short, with 18 bases between.

Concerning this clone itself: Mismatch with germline at one junction end may stem from a read error. This sequence joins TRBV7-7 and TRBJ2-2; a weak D match, TRBD2 (5 bases). This CDR3 comprises 16 residues. CDR1 is SSHAT and CDR2 is FNYEAQ in the germline V gene (reference sequence). CDR3 region: CASSPSTTSNTGELFF. The CDR3 DNA sequence: TGTGCTAGCAGCCCCTCGACTACCTCGAACACCGGGGAGCTGTTTTTT.

The rearrangement joins TRBV7-2 to TRBJ1-5; a possible D gene is TRBD1 (6 bases). CDR3 length equals 15 residues. Germline V gene data show CDR1 as SGHTA and CDR2 as FQGNSA. The V end lost 6 bases, the J end lost 1 base, and 13 bases lay between the germline ends. As DNA, the CDR3 is TGTGCCAGCAGGCGCAGGGGAGAGAGCAATCAGCCCCAGCATTTT. Translating it yields CASRRRGESNQPQHF.

This clone was seen once. V gene TRBV28 combines with J gene TRBJ2-5; 7 bases line up with TRBD1. Germline lookup yields CDR1 MDHEN and CDR2 SYDVKM. The CDR3 extends over 14 amino acids. J gave up 5 bases and V 1 base, and 4 bases lay outside the gene matches. The DNA for the CDR3 is TGTGCCAGCAGTTTATCTGCCAGGGGGGAGACCCAGTACTTC. Its protein is CASSLSARGETQYF.

The chain has TRBV29-1 and TRBJ1-1, with 7 positions matching TRBD1. This CDR3 has 13 residues. The V gene end was trimmed by 2 bases and the J gene end by 4 bases; junction bases not matched to a gene: 4. Per the germline V gene, CDR1 is SQVTM and CDR2 is ANQGSEA. CDR3: CSVERDRVTEAFF. The CDR3 DNA follows: TGCAGCGTTGAACGAGACAGGGTCACTGAAGCTTTCTTT. The whole variable domain, filled in from reference TRBV29-1 and TRBJ1-1, reads SAVISQKPSRDICQRGTSLTIQCQVDSQVTMMFWYRQQPGQSLTLIATANQGSEATYESGFVIDKFPISRPNLTFSTLTVSNMSPEDSSIYLCSVERDRVTEAFFGQGTRLTVV.

The chain carries TRBV10-3 and TRBJ2-7; 8 bases align to TRBD2. With V trimmed by 2 bases and J by 0 bases, 0 bases remained unmatched. CDR1 and CDR2 (germline): ENHRY, SYGVKD. There are 14 residues in the CDR3. The CDR3 DNA reads as TGTGCCATCAGTGAGAGCGGGAGCTCCTACGAGCAGTACTTC. Amino acid sequence: CAISESGSSYEQYF.

The V call is TRBV19, the J call TRBJ2-3, with 9 bases that match TRBD1. The trim removed 5 bases at V and 0 bases at J, leaving 9 bases unmatched. This CDR3 has 17 amino acids. Per germline, CDR1 LNHDA and CDR2 SQIVND (reference sequence). The CDR3 region is CASSVLQGARSTDTQYF. CDR3 DNA: TGTGCCAGTAGTGTCCTACAGGGGGCTAGGAGCACAGATACGCAGTATTTT.

The rearrangement uses TRBV5-5 and TRBJ1-1; weak D call: TRBD1 (5 bases). CDR3 length equals 14 residues. Germline V gene data show CDR1 as SGHKS and CDR2 as YYEKEE (reference sequence). V lost 0 bases and J 4 bases, leaving 10 bases between the germline ends. The CDR3 here is CASSLVGGVTEAFF. CDR3 nucleotide sequence: TGTGCCAGCAGCTTGGTCGGGGGGGTCACTGAAGCTTTCTTT.

This sequence joins TRBV18 and TRBJ2-7; 7 nucleotides align to TRBD1. CDR1 KGHSH and CDR2 LQKENI come from the germline V gene. Trimming at V came to 4 bases and at J to 4 bases, leaving 7 bases not matched to a gene. The CDR3 spans 14 residues. The CDR3 region is CASSQNRGWYEQYF. The DNA of the CDR3 is TGTGCCAGCTCACAAAACAGGGGCTGGTACGAGCAGTACTTC. The entire variable domain, with the rest obtained from reference TRBV18 and TRBJ2-7, is as follows: NAGVMQNPRHLVRRRGQEARLRCSPMKGHSHVYWYRQLPEEGLKFMVYLQKENIIDESGMPKERFSAEFPKEGPSILRIQQVVRGDSAAYFCASSQNRGWYEQYFGPGTRLTVT.